What follows describes a single TCR beta chain. Its antigen is unidentified. These data belong to a study of brain T cells in children with intractable seizures. Germline V CDR1 and CDR2: SEHNR, FQNEAQ (reference sequence). The CDR3 is 12 residues long. V was shortened by 5 bases and J by 12 bases, with 14 bases between the two germline ends. General study findings and limits: Absence of clones before surgery may stem from lower sequencing depth. Patients' HCMV serostatus was unknown; virus specificity rests on CDR3 similarity alone.

Indicated time point: blood from clinic visit 5 months post-surgery; TSC patient then seizure free. Only cases whose brain tissue showed the highest T cell transcript signatures were sequenced. Patients received at least one anti-epileptic drug before surgery. Profiled with immunoSEQ multiplex PCR; TCRdb holds only in-frame clones, not every one. The repertoire includes 300,000 to 400,000 clones, more than 85% of them detected once, and about 5.8% sits in the top ten. The chain employs TRBV7-9 and TRBJ2-1, with a possible D match to TRBD2 (6 bases). Sequenced here: peripheral blood, sampled about 5 months after surgery. This TCR was recovered from a boy younger than two with tuberous sclerosis and intractable seizures. The CDR3 sequence: CASSPGLWGQFF. The CDR3 DNA follows: TGTGCCAGCAGCCCGGGACTTTGGGGGCAGTTCTTC.